This section outlines one T cell receptor (beta chain) sequence together with its context. Its antigen is currently unknown. CDR3 length equals 16 residues. The V end lost 1 base, the J end lost 7 bases, and 19 bases lay between the germline ends. Germline V gene sequence: CDR1 SGHRS, CDR2 YFSETQ. About 30,000 T cell genomes, or approximately 190 ng DNA, went into the sorted-subset replicate PCRs. Profiled with immunoSEQ multiplex PCR; TCRdb holds only in-frame clones, not every one. The repertoire consists of approximately 2,200,000 clones, with 85% to 95% occurring once and the leading ten covering more than 1.5%. CD45RO-negative, CCR7-selected cells formed the naive CD8 fraction, which excluded terminally differentiated effector memory CD45RA+ cells. This specimen comes from a study of shared clonotypes between healthy human individuals. Findings of the study overall: Sampling included only blood; tissue repertoires likely differ. Generally, estimated richness proved larger in naive subsets than it did in memory subsets.

Material for sequencing was naive CD8+ T cells from PBMCs. The V gene is TRBV5-1, the J gene TRBJ2-3; either TRBD1 or TRBD2 may supply D (5 bases each). The origin of this receptor is a man aged 18 to 35 in good health. Some clones in this sample may be carry-over from other donors' samples. CDR3 sequence (DNA): TGCGCCAGCAGCTTGAATCAGGGACGCTTCCCGTATACGCAGTATTTT. This gives the protein CASSLNQGRFPYTQYF. The full variable domain, with the rest looked up from reference TRBV5-1 and TRBJ2-3, is KAGVTQTPRYLIKTRGQQVTLSCSPISGHRSVSWYQQTPGQGLQFLFEYFSETQRNKGNFPGRFSGRQFSNSRSEMNVSTLELGDSALYLCASSLNQGRFPYTQYFGPGTRLTVL.